This T cell receptor beta chain was captured by sequencing in a study of cytomegalovirus exposure and HLA in healthy donors. Study-wide results and caveats: Cytomegalovirus-associated TCR beta chains were listed, numbering over 150.

About this clone: What it binds is not known.

The donors formed part of the 120-subject validation cohort, distinct from the roughly 620-subject first cohort. Repertoires were generated with immunoSEQ multiplex PCR, while TCRdb's copy carries only in-frame clones and drops some. The repertoire has 100,000 to 150,000 clones, roughly nine tenths of them found once; the top ten carry about 3.7%. This CDR3 is built from 17 residues. The V gene's germline CDR1 is MNHEY and CDR2 SMNVEV (reference sequence). V lost 0 bases to trimming and J lost 0 bases, with 12 bases between them. The V gene is TRBV27, the J gene TRBJ1-5; tentative D call: TRBD1 (5 bases). This receptor was identified in a young man in good health and CMV-seronegative. Sequencing was performed on PBMCs. CDR3 in amino acids: CASSLSNGGDSNQPQHF. Written as DNA, the CDR3 is TGTGCCAGCAGTTTATCCAATGGGGGGGATAGCAATCAGCCCCAGCATTTT.